The 20 T cell receptor beta chains presented below share a single source sample, sequenced in a study of T cells in Graves' hyperthyroidism and ophthalmopathy. RNA transcripts gave rise to amplified TCR beta CDR3 regions. The HTBI primer set was used in a first-round RT-PCR of the TCR CDR3. TCRdb called the multiplex PCR reads again in MiXCR, with one record for every CDR3 protein. The repertoire holds 300,000 to 400,000 distinct CDR3 sequences, with around 18% as singletons. The sequencing sample was made of blood. The source is a man between 18 and 29 years old with Graves' ophthalmopathy.

This clonotype was seen repeatedly, ten times or more. The chain carries TRBV2 and TRBJ2-1; 8 bases agree with TRBD2. The CDR3 extends over 15 amino acids. The V gene's germline CDR1 is SNHLY and CDR2 FYNNEI. Trimming at V came to 8 bases and at J to 4 bases, leaving 10 bases not matched to a gene. CDR3 amino acids: CASRTGGAPYNEQFF. In DNA, the CDR3 is TGTGCCAGCCGAACGGGGGGGGCGCCGTACAATGAGCAGTTCTTC.

Many counts were recorded for this clonotype. The V call is TRBV2, the J call TRBJ1-1; D is unclear. This CDR3 has 12 amino acids. CDR1 and CDR2 (germline): SNHLY, FYNNEI. The ends were cut back, 4 bases at V and 1 base at J, with 4 bases in the middle. This chain's CDR3 is CASSGGNTEAFF. The CDR3 region has the DNA TGTGCCAGCAGTGGAGGGAACACTGAAGCTTTCTTT.

The chain links TRBV10-3 to TRBJ2-7; either TRBD1 or TRBD2 may fit D (5 bases each). The CDR3 loop spans 15 amino acids. Germline CDR1 and CDR2: ENHRY and SYGVKD. Trimming removed 10 bases from V and 3 bases from J, with 22 bases in between. CDR3 in amino acids: CATRTVGDGGYEQYF. The CDR3 region has the DNA TGTGCCACGAGAACCGTCGGGGACGGAGGCTACGAGCAGTACTTC.

This clonotype appeared a few times. The chain recombines TRBV6-4 with TRBJ1-1, with no clear D. The CDR3 has 13 residues. The V gene's germline CDR1 is MRHNA and CDR2 SNTAGT. Between the trimmed V and J ends, which lost 4 bases and 2 bases, there was a span of 8 bases. This CDR3 reads CASSADPNTEAFF. The CDR3 bases are TGTGCCAGCAGTGCGGACCCCAACACTGAAGCTTTCTTT.

The rearrangement joins TRBV7-8 to TRBJ1-2; D may be TRBD1 (6 bases). V was pared by 5 bases and J by 8 bases, with 18 bases between. CDR3 length: 14 residues. CDR1 is SGHVS and CDR2 is FQNEAQ in the germline V gene. Here the CDR3 DNA reads TGTGCCAGCAGCCCGGGACAAGAAATGAAAGGCTACACCTTC. Translated, it gives CASSPGQEMKGYTF.

This clonotype occurred many times. The chain employs TRBV27 and TRBJ1-1, with D possibly TRBD1 on 6 matching bases. Trimming shortened V by 5 bases and J by 5 bases, and 15 bases separated the two germline ends. The germline CDR1 and CDR2 sequences are MNHEY and SMNVEV (reference sequence). The CDR3 spans 14 residues. CDR3 bases: TGTGCCAGCAGTGATCACAGGGAGCGAACTGAAGCTTTCTTT. This encodes CASSDHRERTEAFF.

The chain links TRBV11-3 to TRBJ2-1; tentatively, D is TRBD2 (6 bases). Germline CDR1 SGHNT, CDR2 YENEEA. The CDR3 contains 13 residues. Trimming left V 7 bases short and J 6 bases short, with 13 bases between. CDR3 protein: CASKRAGFNEQFF. Written as DNA, the CDR3 is TGTGCCAGCAAAAGGGCGGGGTTCAATGAGCAGTTCTTC.

Remarks on this clonotype: The junction shows a germline mismatch at one end, possibly a read error. The chain joins TRBV10-1 to TRBJ2-2; TRBD1 is a possible D gene (5 bases). The CDR3 runs to 14 residues. Germline assignment: CDR1 WNHNN and CDR2 SYGVQD (reference sequence). CDR3 sequence: CAISDNKGAGELFF. CDR3 DNA: TGTGCCATCAGTGACAACAAAGGGGCCGGGGAGCTGTTTTTT.

The chain carries TRBV6-1 and TRBJ1-4, with D perhaps TRBD1 (5 bases). Trimming cost V 5 bases and J 5 bases, with 18 bases left between them. Germline-derived CDR1 and CDR2 are MNHNS and SASEGT. This CDR3 has 16 residues. The CDR3 region has the DNA TGTGCCAGCAGTTCGTCCTGGGGGGTTAGGAATGAAAAACTGTTTTTT. Translation gives CASSSSWGVRNEKLFF.

This rearrangement joins TRBV19 to TRBJ2-7, with a tentative D call TRBD2 (5 bases). Trimming removed 5 bases from V and 2 bases from J, with 16 bases in between. Germline V gene lookup returns CDR1 LNHDA and CDR2 SQIVND (reference sequence). The CDR3 consists of 15 residues. CDR3 DNA sequence: TGTGCCAGTAGTGCAGGCAGCCTCGGGACCTACGAGCAGTACTTC. This encodes CASSAGSLGTYEQYF.

At least ten counts were recorded for this clonotype. The chain uses TRBV20-1 and TRBJ2-2; TRBD1 agrees at 7 bases. Per the germline V gene, CDR1 is DFQATT and CDR2 is SNEGSKA (reference sequence). With 5 bases clipped from V and 0 bases from J, the junction kept 3 bases outside the gene matches. The CDR3 loop spans 14 amino acids. DNA for the CDR3: TGCAGTGCTGAGGACAGGTCGAACACCGGGGAGCTGTTTTTT. Translation gives CSAEDRSNTGELFF.

A single count supports this clonotype. This may come from a read error, since a much larger clone is one base off. Written as DNA, the CDR3 is TGTGCCAGCAGCTGGACGGGGGCGAGGGAGCAGTACTTC. It yields the protein CASSWTGAREQYF. The genes are TRBV5-6 and TRBJ2-7, with D perhaps matching TRBD1 or TRBD2 (6 bases each). The CDR3 spans 13 residues. Germline CDR1 reads SGHDT; CDR2 reads YYEEEE. Trimming pared 3 bases from V and 7 bases from J, leaving 14 bases between.

This clonotype was found once. This chain joins TRBV20-1 and TRBJ2-6; D could derive from TRBD1 or TRBD2 (5 bases each). V shed 5 bases and J shed 0 bases, with 20 bases lying between them. Germline values: CDR1 DFQATT, CDR2 SNEGSKA (reference sequence). The CDR3 totals 18 residues. CDR3 bases: TGCAGTGCTCCCCAGGGCACTTGGGGGATCTCTGGGGCCAACGTCCTGACTTTC. This encodes CSAPQGTWGISGANVLTF.

This clonotype was detected many times. The chain is built from TRBV20-1 and TRBJ1-1; 10 nucleotides line up with TRBD1. The CDR3 totals 13 residues. Germline values: CDR1 DFQATT, CDR2 SNEGSKA (reference sequence). With V trimmed by 5 bases and J by 6 bases, 6 bases remained unmatched. The CDR3: CSAGGQGGSEAFF. As DNA, the CDR3 is TGCAGTGCTGGAGGACAGGGGGGGTCTGAAGCTTTCTTT.

In its sample, this clonotype is medium-sized. V usage is TRBV28 and J usage is TRBJ1-1; D not resolved. Trimming left V 5 bases short and J 2 bases short, with 12 bases between. Germline CDR1 and CDR2: MDHEN and SYDVKM. The length of the CDR3 is 14 residues. The CDR3 here is CASSTRPLNTEAFF. In DNA, the CDR3 is TGTGCCAGCAGTACGAGACCCCTAAACACTGAAGCTTTCTTT.

This clonotype was counted many times. The chain carries TRBV5-1 and TRBJ2-1, with a weak D call TRBD2 (6 bases). V was clipped by 0 bases and J by 10 bases, with 14 bases between them. CDR1 is SGHRS and CDR2 is YFSETQ in the germline V gene. The CDR3 is 14 amino acids. Here the CDR3 DNA reads TGCGCCAGCAGCTTGGTCGTAACGGGGGTCGAGCAGTTCTTC. This translates into CASSLVVTGVEQFF.

Many counts were recorded for this clonotype. J is TRBJ2-7 and V is TRBV5-1; TRBD2 agrees at 7 bases. With 2 bases clipped from V and 2 bases from J, the junction kept 4 bases outside the gene matches. Germline values: CDR1 SGHRS, CDR2 YFSETQ. This CDR3 is built from 14 residues. CDR3: CASSFAGVTYEQYF. The DNA of the CDR3 is TGCGCCAGCAGCTTTGCGGGGGTTACCTACGAGCAGTACTTC.

This rearrangement joins TRBV4-2 to TRBJ1-3, with D possibly being TRBD1 (6 bases). CDR3 length: 16 residues. Germline V gene data show CDR1 as LGHNA and CDR2 as YNFKEQ. Trimming took 0 bases from V and 4 from J, leaving 13 bases between them. For the CDR3, the DNA is TGTGCCAGCAGCCAAGAGGGGCAGGGGTTCGGAAACACCATATATTTT. Protein product: CASSQEGQGFGNTIYF.

This clonotype was found many times. The genes are TRBV11-2 and TRBJ2-5; no firm D call. Per germline, CDR1 SGHAT and CDR2 FQNNGV. This CDR3 contains 13 residues. Trimming took 5 bases from V and 1 from J, leaving 8 bases between them. CDR3: CASSMNTQETQYF. CDR3 nucleotides: TGTGCCAGCAGCATGAACACCCAAGAGACCCAGTACTTC.

The V call is TRBV28, the J call TRBJ1-4, with a tentative D call TRBD1 (5 bases). CDR3 length equals 16 residues. V shed 5 bases and J shed 7 bases, with 20 bases lying between them. Germline loops: CDR1 MDHEN, CDR2 SYDVKM. The CDR3 reads CASSESQARGVEKLFF. As DNA, the CDR3 is TGTGCCAGCAGTGAATCCCAGGCCCGGGGGGTTGAAAAACTGTTTTTT.